A single sample is the source of the 17 T cell receptor beta chains below, sequenced in a study of blood T cell repertoires in COVID-19. Only in-frame clones appear in the TCRdb table, and some are missing; sequencing was by immunoSEQ multiplex PCR. The data contain over 150,000 clones, about nine tenths of them singletons. The sequenced material came from peripheral blood. The receptors come from a man between 18 and 29 years old who had recovered from COVID-19.

The genes are TRBV7-2 and TRBJ2-5; a possible D gene is TRBD2 (6 bases). V was cut by 2 bases and J by 5 bases, with 15 bases left in between. Germline V gives CDR1 SGHTA, CDR2 FQGNSA. The CDR3 runs to 15 residues. For the CDR3, the DNA is TGTGCCAGCAGCTTAACCCCGGGAGAGCGGGAGACCCAGTACTTC. It is translated as CASSLTPGERETQYF.

The rearrangement links TRBV7-2 to TRBJ2-2; 11 bases line up with TRBD2. The trim removed 1 base at V and 2 bases at J, leaving 3 bases unmatched. Germline V lookup: CDR1 SGHTA, CDR2 FQGNSA. This CDR3 contains 17 residues. The CDR3 DNA reads TGTGCCAGCAGCTTAGATCGACTAGCGGGAAACACCGGGGAGCTGTTTTTT. This translates into CASSLDRLAGNTGELFF.

The chain links TRBV2 to TRBJ2-5; a weak D match, TRBD1 (7 bases). CDR3 size: 14 residues. Germline V gene data show CDR1 as SNHLY and CDR2 as FYNNEI. V was cut by 2 bases and J by 5 bases, with 12 bases left in between. CDR3 sequence: CASSEQGGWETQYF. The CDR3 DNA follows: TGTGCCAGCAGTGAACAGGGGGGTTGGGAGACCCAGTACTTC.

The chain links TRBV10-3 to TRBJ1-1; maybe TRBD1 (5 bases). The CDR3 is 12 amino acids. The V gene's germline CDR1 is ENHRY and CDR2 SYGVKD. V was clipped by 5 bases and J by 7 bases, with 11 bases between them. CDR3 sequence reads: CAISPRQNEAFF. Written as DNA, the CDR3 is TGTGCCATCAGTCCCAGACAGAATGAAGCTTTCTTT.

This clone was recorded only once. The rearrangement uses TRBV9 and TRBJ2-5; a weak D match, TRBD1 (6 bases). Between the trimmed V and J ends, which lost 0 bases and 5 bases, there was a span of 8 bases. CDR1 and CDR2 (germline): SGDLS, YYNGEE. The CDR3 has 13 residues. The CDR3 region has the DNA TGTGCCAGCAGCGTAGCGCAGGGGGAGACCCAGTACTTC. Amino acid sequence: CASSVAQGETQYF.

CDR3 in DNA: TGTGCCAGCAGTCGAGGGGGCAGGGATCACACTGAAGCTTTCTTT. It specifies CASSRGGRDHTEAFF. V usage is TRBV7-3 and J usage is TRBJ1-1; TRBD1 aligns across 7 bases. CDR1 is SGHTA and CDR2 is FQGTGA in the germline V gene. The CDR3 consists of 15 residues. With V trimmed by 6 bases and J by 3 bases, 10 bases remained unmatched. Looking up the rest from reference TRBV7-3 and TRBJ1-1 gives the full variable domain: GAGVSQTPSNKVTEKGKYVELRCDPISGHTALYWYRQSLGQGPEFLIYFQGTGAADDSGLPNDRFFAVRPEGSVSTLKIQRTERGDSAVYLCASSRGGRDHTEAFFGQGTRLTVV.

This clone was detected only once. V is TRBV7-3 and J is TRBJ2-7, with 7 positions matching TRBD2. Germline V CDR1 and CDR2: SGHTA, FQGTGA. The CDR3 contains 15 residues. Trimming removed 5 bases from V and 3 bases from J; junction bases left unmatched: 10. For the CDR3, the DNA is TGTGCCAGCAGCCCCCAAGTGGGAGGGGACTACGAGCAGTACTTC. Translated, it gives CASSPQVGGDYEQYF.

CDR3 in amino acids: CASSPGGAANQPQHF. CDR3 nucleotide sequence: TGTGCCAGCAGCCCAGGTGGGGCGGCCAATCAGCCCCAGCATTTT. The rearrangement joins TRBV11-3 to TRBJ1-5; D may be TRBD1 (5 bases). The CDR3 has 15 amino acids. CDR1 SGHNT and CDR2 YENEEA come from the germline V gene. Trimming took 5 bases from V and 3 from J, leaving 14 bases between them.

This clone has just one count. The chain recombines TRBV10-2 with TRBJ1-1; maybe TRBD1 (6 bases). The germline V gene has CDR1 WSHSY and CDR2 SAAADI. Deletions cut 3 bases from V and 4 bases from J, with 12 bases between. The CDR3 is 14 amino acids. The CDR3: CASSDSGVGTEAFF. The DNA for the CDR3 is TGCGCCAGCAGTGATTCAGGGGTTGGCACTGAAGCTTTCTTT.

The rearrangement uses TRBV5-1 and TRBJ2-6; the D gene is possibly TRBD2 (6 bases). The V and J ends lost 3 bases and 0 bases respectively, with 10 bases between them. From germline, CDR1 is SGHRS and CDR2 YFSETQ. This CDR3 region has 16 residues. CDR3 in amino acids: CASSSTGSSGANVLTF. For the CDR3, the DNA is TGCGCCAGCAGCTCCACCGGGAGCTCTGGGGCCAACGTCCTGACTTTC.

This clone was found a few times. This sequence joins TRBV2 and TRBJ1-1; no definite D call. The CDR3 consists of 11 residues. CDR1 SNHLY and CDR2 FYNNEI come from the germline V gene. Trimming took off 6 bases at V and 3 bases at J, with 5 bases between the two ends. The CDR3 is CASRPDTEAFF. DNA of the CDR3: TGTGCCAGCAGGCCAGACACTGAAGCTTTCTTT.

The rearrangement uses TRBV27 and TRBJ2-6, with 7 bases that match TRBD1. J gave up 0 bases and V 8 bases, and 10 bases lay outside the gene matches. Germline CDR1 is MNHEY and CDR2 is SMNVEV (reference sequence). The CDR3 is made up of 17 amino acids. The CDR3 here is CASHWTGTGSGANVLTF. The CDR3, as DNA: TGTGCCAGCCACTGGACAGGCACCGGCTCTGGGGCCAACGTCCTGACTTTC.

The chain recombines TRBV9 with TRBJ2-1; 7 bases align to TRBD2. Per the germline V gene, CDR1 is SGDLS and CDR2 is YYNGEE. J gave up 7 bases and V 3 bases, and 13 bases lay outside the gene matches. CDR3 length equals 16 residues. The CDR3 DNA reads as TGTGCCAGCAGCGCCGCCCTGGCCGGGGGGAAGAATGAGCAGTTCTTC. Its translation: CASSAALAGGKNEQFF.

The genes are TRBV29-1 and TRBJ2-3; no firm D call. Trimming took 3 bases from V and 0 from J, leaving 7 bases between them. This CDR3 comprises 13 residues. In germline, CDR1 is SQVTM, CDR2 ANQGSEA. Written as DNA, the CDR3 is TGCAGCGTTGATGATACAAGCACAGATACGCAGTATTTT. Translating it yields CSVDDTSTDTQYF.

The V and J genes are TRBV7-3 and TRBJ2-1, with 7 bases that match TRBD2. There are 15 residues in the CDR3. With V trimmed by 2 bases and J by 6 bases, 7 bases remained unmatched. Germline loops: CDR1 SGHTA, CDR2 FQGTGA. The CDR3, as DNA: TGTGCCAGCAGCTTATCCGGACTAGTCGGCAATGAGCAGTTCTTC. Translating it yields CASSLSGLVGNEQFF.

The rearrangement joins TRBV2 to TRBJ1-5; D possibly corresponds to TRBD1 (5 bases). CDR1 SNHLY and CDR2 FYNNEI come from the germline V gene. Trimming cost V 7 bases and J 2 bases, with 12 bases left between them. The CDR3 extends over 14 amino acids. This chain's CDR3 is CASTGGNGNQPQHF. CDR3 nucleotide sequence: TGTGCCAGCACGGGGGGAAATGGCAATCAGCCCCAGCATTTT.

The genes are TRBV5-4 and TRBJ2-7, with 9 bases fitting TRBD1. The CDR3 spans 15 residues. CDR1 is SGHNT, CDR2 YYREEE, per germline (reference sequence). Trimming at V came to 4 bases and at J to 6 bases, leaving 11 bases not matched to a gene. In nucleotides, the CDR3 is TGTGCCAGCAGCGGGGGGACAGGGATGACTAGCGAGCAGTACTTC. Translating gives CASSGGTGMTSEQYF.